The clone carrying this T cell receptor beta chain has more than one count but fewer than ten. From germline, CDR1 is MNHEY and CDR2 SVGAGI. This CDR3 is 15 amino acids long. The ends lost 6 bases at V and 6 bases at J; junction bases unmatched: 9. The entry originates in a study of control samples from healthy donors and cancer patients. The data were produced by immunoSEQ multiplex PCR, yet TCRdb's version contains in-frame clones alone and is incomplete. The profile shows 40,000 to 45,000 clones, over 65% of them singletons. The receptor's source is a male donor with melanoma. The gene calls are TRBV6-5 and TRBJ2-3, with TRBD1 identical over 10 bases. What was sequenced was formalin-fixed, paraffin-embedded tissue. CDR3 sequence: CASRETGGAWDTQYF. For the CDR3, the DNA is TGTGCCAGCAGGGAGACAGGGGGCGCGTGGGATACGCAGTATTTT.